This TCR beta chain is drawn from a study of beta chain features in type 1 diabetes. Study-level points and caveats: Among patients with Type 1 diabetes, TCRB CDR3s were moderately but significantly shorter in every one of the four CD4+ subsets. The analysis here could not establish whether HLA type shapes TCRB rearrangement. For type 1 diabetes patients, VDJ junctions showed fewer insertions and more deletions.

Remarks on this clone: Its specificity is not known.

The authors sorted CD4+ naive, central memory, regulatory and stem cell-like memory cells via CD45RO/CCR7/CD25/CD127/CD95/CD27. The CDR3 runs to 13 residues. Germline loops: CDR1 MDHEN, CDR2 SYDVKM. The J segment lost 5 bases and the V segment lost 8 bases, leaving 6 bases of the junction unmatched. As every portion of the isolated RNA was reverse transcribed, the sequencing read expressed TCRB transcripts. The average output of naive, central memory and regulatory T cell samples was approximately 3.6 million reads. Data came from immunoSEQ multiplex PCR; TCRdb stores just in-frame clones and leaves some out. The sample includes 600,000 to 700,000 clones, 10% to 15% of them seen just once.

The source material was naive CD4+ T cells from blood. The genes are TRBV28 and TRBJ2-3, with 8 bases matching TRBD1. This receptor was taken from a man younger than 35 with type 1 diabetes. The CDR3 DNA sequence: TGTGCCAGCGGCACAGGGGGAGGAGATACGCAGTATTTT. This codes for CASGTGGGDTQYF.